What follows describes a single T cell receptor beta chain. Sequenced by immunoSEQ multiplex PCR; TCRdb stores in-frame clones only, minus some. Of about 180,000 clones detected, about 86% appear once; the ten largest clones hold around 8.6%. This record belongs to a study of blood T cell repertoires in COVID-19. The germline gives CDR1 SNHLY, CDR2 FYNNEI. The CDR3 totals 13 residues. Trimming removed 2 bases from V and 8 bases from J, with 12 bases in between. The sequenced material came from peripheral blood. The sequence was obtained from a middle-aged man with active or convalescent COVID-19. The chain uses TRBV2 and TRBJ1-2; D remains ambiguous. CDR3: CASSEIGFEGYTF. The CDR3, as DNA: TGTGCCAGCAGTGAAATCGGGTTTGAGGGCTACACCTTC.